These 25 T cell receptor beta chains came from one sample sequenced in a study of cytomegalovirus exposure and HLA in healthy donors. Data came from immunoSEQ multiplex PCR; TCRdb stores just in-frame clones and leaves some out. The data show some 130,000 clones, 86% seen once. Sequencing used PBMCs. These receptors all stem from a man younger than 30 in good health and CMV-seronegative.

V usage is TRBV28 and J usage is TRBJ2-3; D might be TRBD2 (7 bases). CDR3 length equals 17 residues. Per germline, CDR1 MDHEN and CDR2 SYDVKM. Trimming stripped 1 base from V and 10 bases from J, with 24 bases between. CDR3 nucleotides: TGTGCCAGCAGTTTATCGCCCGGTAGGGGGGGCGCGAGACCGCAGTATTTT. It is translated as CASSLSPGRGGARPQYF. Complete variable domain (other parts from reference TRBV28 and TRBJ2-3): DVKVTQSSRYLVKRTGEKVFLECVQDMDHENMFWYRQDPGLGLRLIYFSYDVKMKEKGDIPEGYSVSREKKERFSLILESASTNQTSMYLCASSLSPGRGGARPQYFGPGTRLTVL.

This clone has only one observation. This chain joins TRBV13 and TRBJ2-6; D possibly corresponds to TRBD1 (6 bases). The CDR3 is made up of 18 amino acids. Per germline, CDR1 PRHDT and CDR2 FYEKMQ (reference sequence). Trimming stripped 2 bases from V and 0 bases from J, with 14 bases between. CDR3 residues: CASSLPGEESSGANVLTF. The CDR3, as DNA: TGTGCCAGCAGCTTACCAGGGGAAGAGTCCTCTGGGGCCAACGTCCTGACTTTC.

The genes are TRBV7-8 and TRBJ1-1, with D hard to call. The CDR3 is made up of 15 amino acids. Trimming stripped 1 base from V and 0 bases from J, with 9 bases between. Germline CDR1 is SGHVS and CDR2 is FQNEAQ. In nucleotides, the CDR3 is TGTGCCAGCAGCTTAGATCCGGGGATGAACACTGAAGCTTTCTTT. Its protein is CASSLDPGMNTEAFF.

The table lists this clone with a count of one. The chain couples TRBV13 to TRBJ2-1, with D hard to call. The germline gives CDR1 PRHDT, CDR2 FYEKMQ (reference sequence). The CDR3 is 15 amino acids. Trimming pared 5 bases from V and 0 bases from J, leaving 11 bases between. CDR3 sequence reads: CASSATRDSYNEQFF. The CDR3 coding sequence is TGTGCCAGCAGCGCTACCCGCGACTCCTACAATGAGCAGTTCTTC.

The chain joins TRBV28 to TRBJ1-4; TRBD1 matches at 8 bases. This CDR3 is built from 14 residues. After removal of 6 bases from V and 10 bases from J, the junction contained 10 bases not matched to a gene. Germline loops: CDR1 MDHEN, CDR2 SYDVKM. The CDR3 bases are TGTGCCAGCAGCCTCGGACAGGGAGAGGGAAAACTGTTTTTT. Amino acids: CASSLGQGEGKLFF.

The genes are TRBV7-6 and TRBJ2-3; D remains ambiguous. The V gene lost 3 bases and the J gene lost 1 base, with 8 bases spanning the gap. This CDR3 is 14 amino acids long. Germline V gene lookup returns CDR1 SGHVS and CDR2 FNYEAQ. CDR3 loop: CASSFSRGTDTQYF. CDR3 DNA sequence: TGTGCCAGCAGCTTTAGCCGGGGCACAGATACGCAGTATTTT.

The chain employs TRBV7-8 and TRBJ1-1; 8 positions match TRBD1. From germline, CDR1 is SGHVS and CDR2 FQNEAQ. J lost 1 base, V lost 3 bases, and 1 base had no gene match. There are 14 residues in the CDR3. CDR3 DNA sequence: TGTGCCAGCAGCTTCGGACAGGGGAACACTGAAGCTTTCTTT. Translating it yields CASSFGQGNTEAFF.

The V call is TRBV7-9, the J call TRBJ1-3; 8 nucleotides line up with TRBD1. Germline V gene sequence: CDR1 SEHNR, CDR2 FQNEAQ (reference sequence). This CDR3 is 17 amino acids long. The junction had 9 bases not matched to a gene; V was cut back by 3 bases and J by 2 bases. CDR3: CASSFQDRVFAGNTIYF. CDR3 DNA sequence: TGTGCCAGCAGCTTCCAGGACAGGGTCTTCGCTGGAAACACCATATATTTT.

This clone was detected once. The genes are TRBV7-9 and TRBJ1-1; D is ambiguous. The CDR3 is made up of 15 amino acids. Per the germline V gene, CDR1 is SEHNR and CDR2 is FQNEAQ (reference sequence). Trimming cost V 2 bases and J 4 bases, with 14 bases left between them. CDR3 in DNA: TGTGCCAGCAGCTTACACTGGGGAGCAGTCACTGAAGCTTTCTTT. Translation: CASSLHWGAVTEAFF.

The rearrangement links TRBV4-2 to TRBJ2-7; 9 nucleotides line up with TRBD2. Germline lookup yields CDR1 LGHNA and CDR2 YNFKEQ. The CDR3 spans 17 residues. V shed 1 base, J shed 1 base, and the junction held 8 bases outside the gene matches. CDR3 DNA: TGTGCCAGCAGCCAAGGTAGCGGGGGATTAGCATCCTACGAGCAGTACTTC. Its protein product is CASSQGSGGLASYEQYF.

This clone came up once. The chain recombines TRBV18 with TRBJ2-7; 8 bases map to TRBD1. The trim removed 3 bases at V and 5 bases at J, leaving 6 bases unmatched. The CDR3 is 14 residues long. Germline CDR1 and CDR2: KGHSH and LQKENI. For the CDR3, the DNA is TGTGCCAGCTCACCCTCAGGGGGCCGGAACGAGCAGTACTTC. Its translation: CASSPSGGRNEQYF. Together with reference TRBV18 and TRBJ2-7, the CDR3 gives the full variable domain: NAGVMQNPRHLVRRRGQEARLRCSPMKGHSHVYWYRQLPEEGLKFMVYLQKENIIDESGMPKERFSAEFPKEGPSILRIQQVVRGDSAAYFCASSPSGGRNEQYFGPGTRLTVT.

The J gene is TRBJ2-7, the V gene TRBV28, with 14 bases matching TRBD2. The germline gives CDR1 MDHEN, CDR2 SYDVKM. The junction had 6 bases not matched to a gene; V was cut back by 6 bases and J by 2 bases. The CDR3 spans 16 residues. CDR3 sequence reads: CASSAGTSGSPYEQYF. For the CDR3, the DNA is TGTGCCAGCAGCGCCGGGACTAGCGGGAGCCCCTACGAGCAGTACTTC.

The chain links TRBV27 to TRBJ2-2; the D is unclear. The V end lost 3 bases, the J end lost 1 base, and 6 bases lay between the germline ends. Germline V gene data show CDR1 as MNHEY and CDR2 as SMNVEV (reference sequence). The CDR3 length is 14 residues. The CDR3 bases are TGTGCCAGCAGTTTCTTATTGAACACCGGGGAGCTGTTTTTT. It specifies CASSFLLNTGELFF.

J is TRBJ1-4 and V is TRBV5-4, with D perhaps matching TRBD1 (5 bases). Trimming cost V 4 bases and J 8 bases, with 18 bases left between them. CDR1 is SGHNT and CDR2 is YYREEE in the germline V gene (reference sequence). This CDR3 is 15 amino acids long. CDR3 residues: CASSPRMGGSEKLFF. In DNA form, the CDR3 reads TGTGCCAGCAGCCCCCGCATGGGGGGTAGCGAAAAACTGTTTTTT.

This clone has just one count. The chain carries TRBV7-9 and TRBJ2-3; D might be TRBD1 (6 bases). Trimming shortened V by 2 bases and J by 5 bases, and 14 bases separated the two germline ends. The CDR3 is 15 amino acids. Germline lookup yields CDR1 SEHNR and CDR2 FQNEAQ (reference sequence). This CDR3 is CASSLWQGSGDTQYF. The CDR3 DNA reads TGTGCCAGCAGCTTATGGCAGGGGTCCGGAGATACGCAGTATTTT.

CDR3 bases: TGTGCCAGCAGTTTAAGAGATAATTCACCCCTCCACTTT. It specifies CASSLRDNSPLHF. J is TRBJ1-6 and V is TRBV7-9; D is unclear. Per germline, CDR1 SEHNR and CDR2 FQNEAQ (reference sequence). V was clipped by 6 bases and J by 5 bases, with 8 bases between them. CDR3 size: 13 residues.

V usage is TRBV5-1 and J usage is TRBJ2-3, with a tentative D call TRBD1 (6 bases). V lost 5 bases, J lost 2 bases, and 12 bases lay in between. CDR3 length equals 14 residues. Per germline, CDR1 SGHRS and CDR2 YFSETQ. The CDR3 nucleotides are TGCGCCAGCAGGCTCCGGGACATCACAGATACGCAGTATTTT. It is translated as CASRLRDITDTQYF.

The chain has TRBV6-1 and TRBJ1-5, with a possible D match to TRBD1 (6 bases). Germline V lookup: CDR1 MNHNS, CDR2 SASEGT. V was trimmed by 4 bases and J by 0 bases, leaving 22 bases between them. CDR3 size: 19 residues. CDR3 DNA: TGTGCCAGCAGTGCAAGCCTGGCAGGGGATACCCCTAGCAATCAGCCCCAGCATTTT. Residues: CASSASLAGDTPSNQPQHF.

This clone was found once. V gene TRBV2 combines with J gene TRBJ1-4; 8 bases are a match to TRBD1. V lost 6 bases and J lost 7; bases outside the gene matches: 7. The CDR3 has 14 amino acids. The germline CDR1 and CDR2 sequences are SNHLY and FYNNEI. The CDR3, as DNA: TGTGCCAGCAGCCGCGACAGGGGTGCTGAAAAACTGTTTTTT. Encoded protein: CASSRDRGAEKLFF. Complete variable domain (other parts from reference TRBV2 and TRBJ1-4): EPEVTQTPSHQVTQMGQEVILRCVPISNHLYFYWYRQILGQKVEFLVSFYNNEISEKSEIFDDQFSVERPDGSNFTLKIRSTKLEDSAMYFCASSRDRGAEKLFFGSGTQLSVL.

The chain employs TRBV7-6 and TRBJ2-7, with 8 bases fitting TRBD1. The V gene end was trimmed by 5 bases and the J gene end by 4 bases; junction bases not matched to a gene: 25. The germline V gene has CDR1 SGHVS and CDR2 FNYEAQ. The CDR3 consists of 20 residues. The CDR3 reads CASSPKGIRTAGGFPYEQYF. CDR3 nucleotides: TGTGCCAGCAGCCCTAAAGGAATACGTACTGCAGGGGGCTTCCCTTACGAGCAGTACTTC.

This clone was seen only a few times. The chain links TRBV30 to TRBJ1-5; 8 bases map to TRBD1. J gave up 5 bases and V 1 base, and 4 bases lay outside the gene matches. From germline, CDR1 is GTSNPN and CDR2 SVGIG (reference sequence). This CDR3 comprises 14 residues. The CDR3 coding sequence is TGTGCCTGGAGTGGATCAGGGGGCGATCAGCCCCAGCATTTT. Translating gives CAWSGSGGDQPQHF. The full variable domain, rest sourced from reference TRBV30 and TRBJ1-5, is SQTIHQWPATLVQPVGSPLSLECTVEGTSNPNLYWYRQAAGRGLQLLFYSVGIGQISSEVPQNLSASRPQDRQFILSSKKLLLSDSGFYLCAWSGSGGDQPQHFGDGTRLSIL.

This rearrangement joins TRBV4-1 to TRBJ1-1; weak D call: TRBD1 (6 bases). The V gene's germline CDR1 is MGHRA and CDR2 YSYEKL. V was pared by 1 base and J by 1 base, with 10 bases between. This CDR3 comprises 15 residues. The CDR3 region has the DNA TGCGCCAGCAGCCAAGGTCGGACAGAGAACACTGAAGCTTTCTTT. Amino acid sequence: CASSQGRTENTEAFF.

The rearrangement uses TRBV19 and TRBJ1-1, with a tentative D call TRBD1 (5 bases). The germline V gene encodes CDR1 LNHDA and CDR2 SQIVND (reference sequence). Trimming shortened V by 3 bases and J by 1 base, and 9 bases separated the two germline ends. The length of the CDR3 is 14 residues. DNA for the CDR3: TGTGCCAGTAGTATTGGGGGAGGGAACACTGAAGCTTTCTTT. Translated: CASSIGGGNTEAFF. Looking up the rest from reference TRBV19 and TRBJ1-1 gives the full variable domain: DGGITQSPKYLFRKEGQNVTLSCEQNLNHDAMYWYRQDPGQGLRLIYYSQIVNDFQKGDIAEGYSVSREKKESFPLTVTSAQKNPTAFYLCASSIGGGNTEAFFGQGTRLTVV.

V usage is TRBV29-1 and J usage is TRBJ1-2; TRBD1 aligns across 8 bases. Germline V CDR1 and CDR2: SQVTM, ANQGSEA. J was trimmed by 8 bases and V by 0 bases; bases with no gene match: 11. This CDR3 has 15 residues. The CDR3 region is CSVEDLGRGQEGYTF. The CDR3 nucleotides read TGCAGCGTTGAAGACCTTGGCAGGGGGCAAGAAGGCTACACCTTC.

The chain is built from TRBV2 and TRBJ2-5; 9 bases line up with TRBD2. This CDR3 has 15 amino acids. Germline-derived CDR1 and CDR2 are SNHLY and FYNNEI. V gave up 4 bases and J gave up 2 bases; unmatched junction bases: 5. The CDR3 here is CASSGLAVQQETQYF. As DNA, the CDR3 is TGTGCCAGCAGTGGACTAGCGGTACAGCAAGAGACCCAGTACTTC.